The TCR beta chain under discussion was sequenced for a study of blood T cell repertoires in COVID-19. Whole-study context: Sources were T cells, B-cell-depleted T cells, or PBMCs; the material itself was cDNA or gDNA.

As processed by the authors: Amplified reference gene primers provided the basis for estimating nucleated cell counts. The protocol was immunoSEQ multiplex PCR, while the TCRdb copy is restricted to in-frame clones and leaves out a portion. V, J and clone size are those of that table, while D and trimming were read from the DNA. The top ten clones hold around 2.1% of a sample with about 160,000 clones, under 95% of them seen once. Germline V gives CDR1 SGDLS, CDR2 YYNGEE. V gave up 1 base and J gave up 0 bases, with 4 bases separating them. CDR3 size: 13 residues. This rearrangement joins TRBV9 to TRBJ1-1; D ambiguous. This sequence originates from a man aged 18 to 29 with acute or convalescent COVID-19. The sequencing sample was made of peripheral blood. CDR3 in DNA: TGTGCCAGCAGCGTATCGTTGAACACTGAAGCTTTCTTT. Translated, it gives CASSVSLNTEAFF.